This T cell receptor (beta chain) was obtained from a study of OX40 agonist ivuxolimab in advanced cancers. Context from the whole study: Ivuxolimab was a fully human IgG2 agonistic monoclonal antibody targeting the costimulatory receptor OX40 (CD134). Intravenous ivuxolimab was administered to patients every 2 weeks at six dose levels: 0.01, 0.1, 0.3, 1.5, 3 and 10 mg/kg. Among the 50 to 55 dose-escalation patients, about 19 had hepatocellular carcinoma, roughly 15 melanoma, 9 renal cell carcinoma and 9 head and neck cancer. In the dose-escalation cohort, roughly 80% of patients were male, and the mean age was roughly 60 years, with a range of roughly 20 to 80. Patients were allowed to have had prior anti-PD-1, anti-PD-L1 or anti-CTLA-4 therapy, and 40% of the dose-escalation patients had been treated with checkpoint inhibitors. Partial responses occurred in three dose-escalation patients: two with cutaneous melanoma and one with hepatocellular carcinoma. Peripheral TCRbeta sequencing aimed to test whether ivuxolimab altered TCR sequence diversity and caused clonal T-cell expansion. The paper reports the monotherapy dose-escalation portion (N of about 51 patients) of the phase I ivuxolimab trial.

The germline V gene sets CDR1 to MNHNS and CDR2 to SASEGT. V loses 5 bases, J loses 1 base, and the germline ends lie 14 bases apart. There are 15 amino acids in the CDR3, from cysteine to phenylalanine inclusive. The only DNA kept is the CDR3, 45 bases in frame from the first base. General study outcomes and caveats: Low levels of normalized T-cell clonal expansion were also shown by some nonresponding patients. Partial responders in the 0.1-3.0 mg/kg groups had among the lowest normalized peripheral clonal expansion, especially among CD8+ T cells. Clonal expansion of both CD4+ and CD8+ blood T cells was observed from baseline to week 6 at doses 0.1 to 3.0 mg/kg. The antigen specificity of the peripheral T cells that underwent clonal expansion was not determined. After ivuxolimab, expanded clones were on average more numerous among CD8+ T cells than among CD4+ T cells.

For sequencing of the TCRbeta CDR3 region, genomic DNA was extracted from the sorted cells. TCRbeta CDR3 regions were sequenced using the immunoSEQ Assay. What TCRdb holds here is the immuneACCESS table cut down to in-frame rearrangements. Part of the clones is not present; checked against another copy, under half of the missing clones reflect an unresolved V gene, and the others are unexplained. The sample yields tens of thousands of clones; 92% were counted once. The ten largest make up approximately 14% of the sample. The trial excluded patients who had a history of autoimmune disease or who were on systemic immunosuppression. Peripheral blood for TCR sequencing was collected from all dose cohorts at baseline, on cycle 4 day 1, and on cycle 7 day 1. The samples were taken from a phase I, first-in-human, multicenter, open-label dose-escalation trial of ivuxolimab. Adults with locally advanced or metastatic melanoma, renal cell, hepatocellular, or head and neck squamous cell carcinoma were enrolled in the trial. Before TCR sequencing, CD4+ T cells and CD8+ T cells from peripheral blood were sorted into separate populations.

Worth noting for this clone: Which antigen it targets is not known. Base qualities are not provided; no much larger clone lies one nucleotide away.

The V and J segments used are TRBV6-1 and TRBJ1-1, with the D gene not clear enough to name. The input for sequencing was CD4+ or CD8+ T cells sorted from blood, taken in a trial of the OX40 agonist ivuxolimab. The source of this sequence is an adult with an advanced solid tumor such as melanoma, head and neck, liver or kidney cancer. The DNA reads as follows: TGTGCCAGCAGTCCCTATACCCGACAGAACACTGAAGCTTTCTTT. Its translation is CASSPYTRQNTEAFF.